This TCR beta chain was sequenced for a study of T cell responses to AZD1222 COVID-19 vaccine (dated by TCRdb to about 2021). About the study as a whole: Because spike-specific TCR depth and breadth did not differ between the two schedules, AZD1222 recipients who got a second dose at roughly 4 weeks were pooled with those who got a second dose at roughly 12 weeks. TCR sequencing was performed for roughly 240 trial participants, of whom some 200 were given two doses of AZD1222 and 26 were given two doses of MenACWY control vaccine. Trial participants were enrolled into age subgroups of 18-55, 56-69 and 70-plus years, which contained about 150, 28 and 57 TCR-sequenced participants, respectively.

The sample's time point label, decoded: baseline before first vaccination. Vaccinee samples were obtained from the UK trials COV001 and COV002, which included a single-blind randomized controlled phase 2/3 trial of AZD1222 (ChAdOx1 nCoV-19) in healthy adults. For TCRbeta chain sequencing, PBMC samples from trial participants were taken at day 0 and at day 28 after the second dose. The CDR3 regions of human TCRbeta chains were analyzed by immunosequencing. The original methods were these. TCRs in the repertoires were matched against a reference library of SARS-CoV-2-specific TCRs that had been generated with the MIRA antigen-specificity platform. Breadth was defined as the fraction of unique TCRs that were SARS-CoV-2-associated, and depth was defined as the fraction of total T cells that were SARS-CoV-2-associated. Using the MIRA data, each spike-specific TCR was assigned both to the spike region to which the TCR was reactive and to a CD4 or CD8 class. Log10-transformed breadth and depth values were compared by one-way ANOVA with Sidak's multiple comparisons tests. As stored in TCRdb, this immuneACCESS dataset retains in-frame rearrangements with V and J assigned. A fraction of the clones does not appear; measured against another copy, unresolved V genes explain less than half of the discrepancy, and the remainder lacks a known reason. The V and J calls and clone size were taken over from that table, and D and trimming were inferred from the DNA. This sample lists about 99,000 clones; about 92% were detected once. The top ten hold roughly 12% of the sample.

Findings and caveats that apply to the study as a whole: Participants were mostly white British, with more females than males. The authors suggested clonal diversity may have been underestimated. Nearly half of unique spike-specific TCRs reportedly recognized epitopes outside regions mutated in the B.1.351 and B.1.1.7 variants. Only five to seven AZD1222 recipients were SARS-CoV-2 seropositive at baseline, limiting conclusions about previously exposed vaccinees. In the small 56-69-year group, the increase in depth fell short of significance, most likely because of low power. The whole spike protein was spanned by vaccine-associated CD4 TCRs, and dominant responses were seen in regions 160-218 and 743-854. Spike-specific TCR breadth and depth rose significantly after two AZD1222 doses compared with day 0 and with MenACWY recipients. Because no day 14 peak-response samples were available, the repertoires could be characterized only after the peak T cell response.

About this clone: Its antigen target is currently unknown. Per-base quality was not reported, and no clone a single base away is much larger than it.

V ends up 4 bases short and J 6 bases short, with an unmatched junction base count of 5. Reading from cysteine to phenylalanine, the CDR3 counts 16 amino acids. This entry keeps only the CDR3 DNA: 48 bases, framed from base 1. CDR1 is given as SGDLS and CDR2 as YYNGEE, both from the germline V gene. The source of this sequence is an adult in good health. This material consisted of peripheral blood, taken on day 0 of AZD1222 vaccination. The chain is made from TRBV9 and TRBJ2-1, with 15 junctional bases fitting TRBD2. The nucleotide sequence reads TGTGCCAGCAGCACCCGGACTAGCGGGAGGGCCAATGAGCAGTTCTTC. Translated, it reads CASSTRTSGRANEQFF.